This T cell receptor beta chain is drawn from a study of T-cell memory formation after mild COVID-19. Per the germline V gene, CDR1 is MNHEY and CDR2 is SVGAGI. Losses at the gene ends were 4 bases for V and 1 base for J; bases not matched to a gene: 3. The length of the CDR3 is 17 residues. Using its own MiXCR run on the 5' RACE reads, TCRdb lists one record per CDR3 protein. The sample has fewer than 35,000 distinct CDR3 sequences; about 16% are singletons. The chain employs TRBV6-5 and TRBJ2-5; 16 positions agree with TRBD2. The receptor was isolated from an adult who had mild COVID-19 (a few samples of this study predate the infection). Cell type and time point are not known. Sequencing was performed on PBMCs or a T cell subset sorted from them (not recorded which). The CDR3 protein is CASSWGLAGGRQETQYF. CDR3 nucleotide sequence: TGTGCCAGCAGTTGGGGACTAGCGGGAGGGCGCCAAGAGACCCAGTACTTC.